The T cell receptor beta chain described here comes from a study of T cell changes during pregnancy in multiple sclerosis. The J segment lost 7 bases and the V segment lost 0 bases, leaving 6 bases of the junction unmatched. This CDR3 contains 17 residues. CDR1 LGHNA and CDR2 YNFKEQ come from the germline V gene. Produced via immunoSEQ multiplex PCR; TCRdb's table is partial and in-frame only. The data show tens of thousands of clones, 91% seen once. The sequence came from a female donor in good health, enrolled as a control in a pregnancy study. This sequence joins TRBV4-2 and TRBJ2-1; 13 positions match TRBD2. This material consisted of peripheral blood, taken in the third trimester of pregnancy. Written as DNA, the CDR3 is TGTGCCAGCAGCCAAGAAACTAGCGGGGGGGTATTTAATGAGCAGTTCTTC. It is translated as CASSQETSGGVFNEQFF.